Below, 8 T cell receptor beta chains from the same sample are listed, as sequenced in a study of T cells in Graves' hyperthyroidism and ophthalmopathy. The CDR3 regions of TCR beta were amplified from RNA transcripts. A set of HTBI primers served as the primers for a first-round RT-PCR of the TCR CDR3. TCRdb itself ran the multiplex PCR reads through MiXCR, one entry per CDR3 protein. The table has fewer than 600,000 distinct CDR3 sequences, around 13% seen once. Sequenced: blood. Every receptor here comes from a middle-aged woman with Graves' hyperthyroidism.

This clonotype was picked up many times. The chain has TRBV28 and TRBJ2-7; D uncertain. The CDR3 has 15 residues. From germline, CDR1 is MDHEN and CDR2 SYDVKM. V lost 6 bases to trimming and J lost 2 bases, with 17 bases between them. The chain's CDR3 is CASSRLEASPYEQYF. The CDR3, as DNA: TGTGCCAGCAGCCGCCTCGAGGCTAGTCCCTACGAGCAGTACTTC.

This clonotype was observed a few times. The V and J genes are TRBV29-1 and TRBJ2-5, with 7 bases lining up with TRBD2. CDR3 size: 13 residues. Germline V gene data show CDR1 as SQVTM and CDR2 as ANQGSEA. V was clipped by 4 bases and J by 5 bases; unmatched bases: 7. CDR3 in amino acids: CSVVAEGGETQYF. The CDR3 bases are TGCAGCGTTGTCGCCGAGGGAGGGGAGACCCAGTACTTC.

This clonotype has ten or more counts. The V and J genes are TRBV20-1 and TRBJ1-5, with D hard to call. The germline CDR1 and CDR2 sequences are DFQATT and SNEGSKA (reference sequence). The CDR3 is made up of 13 amino acids. Trimming removed 2 bases at V and 9 bases at J, with 14 bases between. The CDR3 is CSARLDPAGPQHF. The CDR3 DNA reads TGCAGTGCTAGACTGGACCCCGCCGGGCCCCAGCATTTT.

In this sample, this clonotype turned up many times. The chain joins TRBV2 to TRBJ1-1, with TRBD1 identical over 7 bases. The CDR3 totals 16 residues. In germline, CDR1 is SNHLY, CDR2 FYNNEI. Losses at the gene ends were 6 bases for V and 0 bases for J; bases not matched to a gene: 10. The CDR3 loop is CASRTDTGAMNTEAFF. The CDR3 DNA is TGTGCCAGCAGGACCGATACAGGGGCGATGAACACTGAAGCTTTCTTT.

This clonotype was seen repeatedly, ten times or more. V usage is TRBV7-9 and J usage is TRBJ2-7; TRBD1 is a possible D gene (6 bases). V lost 5 bases and J 6 bases, leaving 11 bases between the germline ends. CDR3 length: 12 amino acids. Germline lookup yields CDR1 SEHNR and CDR2 FQNEAQ (reference sequence). This chain's CDR3 is CASSEKGGEQYF. In nucleotides, the CDR3 is TGTGCCAGCAGCGAAAAAGGGGGCGAGCAGTACTTC.

The chain has TRBV6-1 and TRBJ2-3; D is ambiguous. Germline CDR1 reads MNHNS; CDR2 reads SASEGT. The CDR3 runs to 15 residues. Trimming shortened V by 3 bases and J by 1 base, and 11 bases separated the two germline ends. CDR3 bases: TGTGCCAGCAGTGACTTTAGCTCGGGCACAGATACGCAGTATTTT. Translating it yields CASSDFSSGTDTQYF.

V gene TRBV27 combines with J gene TRBJ1-2, with D hard to call. V was pared by 3 bases and J by 3 bases, with 8 bases between. CDR1 MNHEY and CDR2 SMNVEV come from the germline V gene (reference sequence). This CDR3 has 13 residues. The CDR3 reads CASSFEGHYGYTF. The CDR3 nucleotides are TGTGCCAGCAGTTTTGAGGGTCACTATGGCTACACCTTC.

In its sample, this clonotype was seen many times. The chain is built from TRBV20-1 and TRBJ2-5; 9 nucleotides align to TRBD1. The CDR3 covers 13 residues. The germline CDR1 and CDR2 sequences are DFQATT and SNEGSKA (reference sequence). After removal of 6 bases from V and 7 bases from J, the junction contained 9 bases not matched to a gene. CDR3 region: CSAPPGQGVTQYF. For the CDR3, the DNA is TGCAGTGCGCCCCCGGGACAGGGAGTGACCCAGTACTTC.